Listed here is a single T cell receptor beta chain. Its antigen is unidentified. This entry comes from a study of T cell responses to AZD1222 COVID-19 vaccine. Whole-study results and caveats: Reports say nearly half of spike-specific TCRs go after unmutated variant regions.

Only in-frame clones appear in the TCRdb table, and some are missing; sequencing was by immunoSEQ multiplex PCR. Of nearly 35,000 clones in the sample, approximately 86% are singletons; the top ten hold about 6.6%. Germline CDR1 and CDR2: GTSNPN and SVGIG (reference sequence). Trimming shortened V by 0 bases and J by 7 bases, and 13 bases separated the two germline ends. The length of the CDR3 is 13 residues. This clonotype originated in an adult in good health. The material was peripheral blood, obtained on day 0 of AZD1222 vaccination. This chain uses TRBV30 with TRBJ2-7; D is unclear. In nucleotides, the CDR3 is TGTGCCTGGAGTGTAGCAGGTCTGAGGGAGCAGTACTTC. This gives the protein CAWSVAGLREQYF.